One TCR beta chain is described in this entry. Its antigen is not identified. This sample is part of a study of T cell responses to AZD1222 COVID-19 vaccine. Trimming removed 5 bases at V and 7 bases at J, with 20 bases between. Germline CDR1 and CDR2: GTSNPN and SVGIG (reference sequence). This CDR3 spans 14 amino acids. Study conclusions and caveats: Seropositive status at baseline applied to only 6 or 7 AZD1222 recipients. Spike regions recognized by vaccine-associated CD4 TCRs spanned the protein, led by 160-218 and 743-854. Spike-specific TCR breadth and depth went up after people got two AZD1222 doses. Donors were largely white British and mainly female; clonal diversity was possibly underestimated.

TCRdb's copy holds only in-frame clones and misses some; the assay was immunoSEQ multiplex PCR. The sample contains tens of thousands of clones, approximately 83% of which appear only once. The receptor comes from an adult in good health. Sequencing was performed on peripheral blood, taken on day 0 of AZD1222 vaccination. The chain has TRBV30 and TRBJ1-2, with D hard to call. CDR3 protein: CAWSAGPRTGGYTF. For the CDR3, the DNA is TGTGCCTGGTCTGCCGGGCCGCGGACGGGTGGCTACACCTTC.